This T cell receptor (beta chain) was sequenced in a study of shared clonotypes between healthy human individuals. Repertoires were generated with immunoSEQ multiplex PCR, while TCRdb's copy carries only in-frame clones and drops some. The table includes roughly 170,000 clones, 60% to 75% detected once. Trimming shortened V by 3 bases and J by 4 bases, and 12 bases separated the two germline ends. Germline V gene data show CDR1 as MDHEN and CDR2 as SYDVKM. CDR3 size: 14 residues. Sequencing input: memory CD4+ T cells sorted from blood. The subset was: CD45RA-negative fraction. This clonotype was obtained from a man aged 25 to 40 in good health. This rearrangement joins TRBV28 to TRBJ1-2, with a weak D call TRBD1 (6 bases). The CDR3: CASSFPGAIYGYTF. Written as DNA, the CDR3 is TGTGCCAGCAGTTTTCCGGGGGCGATCTATGGCTACACCTTC.